Below, 5 T cell receptor beta chains from the same sample are listed, as sequenced in a study of OX40 agonist ivuxolimab in advanced cancers. Sequencing used immunoSEQ multiplex PCR; TCRdb keeps in-frame clones, though not all of them. The data contain 35,000 or so clones, about 84% of them singletons. Here the sequenced sample was CD4+ or CD8+ T cells sorted from blood, taken in a trial of the OX40 agonist ivuxolimab. All receptors derive from an adult with an advanced solid tumor such as melanoma, head and neck, liver or kidney cancer.

This sequence joins TRBV28 and TRBJ1-6; D possibly corresponds to TRBD1 (5 bases). The CDR3 is 17 amino acids. Germline V gene lookup returns CDR1 MDHEN and CDR2 SYDVKM. V lost 6 bases and J lost 7, with 22 bases in between. In nucleotides, the CDR3 is TGTGCCAGCAGCGAAACATCATCAGGGTGGGGAAATTCACCCCTCCACTTT. Protein product: CASSETSSGWGNSPLHF.

V usage is TRBV4-1 and J usage is TRBJ2-1; D is uncertain. The CDR3 spans 14 residues. V was clipped by 0 bases and J by 10 bases, with 13 bases between them. Germline V lookup: CDR1 MGHRA, CDR2 YSYEKL. The CDR3 nucleotides read TGCGCCAGCAGCCAAGAGGAAGTTTCGCTGGAGCAGTTCTTC. Encoded protein: CASSQEEVSLEQFF.

This chain joins TRBV7-6 and TRBJ2-1, with D unclear. V lost 1 base and J 5 bases, leaving 9 bases between the germline ends. The CDR3 length is 14 residues. Germline V gene data show CDR1 as SGHVS and CDR2 as FNYEAQ. CDR3 bases: TGTGCCAGCAGCTTAGTCGGAGAGGACAATGAGCAGTTCTTC. Protein product: CASSLVGEDNEQFF.

This chain joins TRBV27 and TRBJ1-1; possible D gene TRBD1, 6 bases. V was clipped by 8 bases and J by 2 bases, with 15 bases between them. The CDR3 loop spans 14 amino acids. Germline values: CDR1 MNHEY, CDR2 SMNVEV (reference sequence). The CDR3, as DNA: TGTGCCAGCCGATTACAGGGAGGTAACACTGAAGCTTTCTTT. Translated: CASRLQGGNTEAFF.

In regard to this clone: The identical CDR3 is also encoded by other nucleotide sequences in the sample. The chain has TRBV6-1 and TRBJ1-2; D is possibly TRBD1 (5 bases). The CDR3 runs 15 residues. Trimming took 4 bases from V and 0 from J, leaving 12 bases between them. The germline gives CDR1 MNHNS, CDR2 SASEGT. In DNA, the CDR3 is TGTGCCAGCAGTGTGGGGCAGGGCCCTAACTATGGCTACACCTTC. Translation gives CASSVGQGPNYGYTF.